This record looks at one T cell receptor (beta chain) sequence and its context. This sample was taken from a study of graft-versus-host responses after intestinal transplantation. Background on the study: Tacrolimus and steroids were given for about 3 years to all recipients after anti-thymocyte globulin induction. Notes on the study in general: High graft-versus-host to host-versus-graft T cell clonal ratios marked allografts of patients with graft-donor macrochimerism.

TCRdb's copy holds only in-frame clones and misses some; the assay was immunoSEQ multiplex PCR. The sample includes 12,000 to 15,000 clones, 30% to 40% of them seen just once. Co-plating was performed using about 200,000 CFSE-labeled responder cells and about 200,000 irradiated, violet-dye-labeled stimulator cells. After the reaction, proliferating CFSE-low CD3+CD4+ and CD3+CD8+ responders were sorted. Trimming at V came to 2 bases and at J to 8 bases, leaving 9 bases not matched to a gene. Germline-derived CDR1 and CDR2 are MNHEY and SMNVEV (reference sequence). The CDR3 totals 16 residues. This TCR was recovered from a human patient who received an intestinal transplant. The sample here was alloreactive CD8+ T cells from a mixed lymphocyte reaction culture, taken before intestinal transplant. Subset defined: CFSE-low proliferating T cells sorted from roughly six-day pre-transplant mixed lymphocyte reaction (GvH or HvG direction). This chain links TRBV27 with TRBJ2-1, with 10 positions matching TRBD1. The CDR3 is CASSLIGGQGIDEQFF. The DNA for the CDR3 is TGTGCCAGCAGTTTAATAGGGGGACAGGGGATCGATGAGCAGTTCTTC.